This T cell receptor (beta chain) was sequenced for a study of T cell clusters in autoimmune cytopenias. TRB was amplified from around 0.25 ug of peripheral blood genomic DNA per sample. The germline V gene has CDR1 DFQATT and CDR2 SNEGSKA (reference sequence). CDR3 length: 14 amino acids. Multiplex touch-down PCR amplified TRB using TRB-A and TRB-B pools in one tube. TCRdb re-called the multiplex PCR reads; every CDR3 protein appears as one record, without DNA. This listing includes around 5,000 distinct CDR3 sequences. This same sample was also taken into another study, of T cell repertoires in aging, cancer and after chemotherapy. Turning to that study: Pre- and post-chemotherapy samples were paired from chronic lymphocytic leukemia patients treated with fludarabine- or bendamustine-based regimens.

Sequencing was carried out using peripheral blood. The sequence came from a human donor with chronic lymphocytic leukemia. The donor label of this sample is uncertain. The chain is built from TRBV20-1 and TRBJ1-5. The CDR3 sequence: CSARMGGKGQPQHF.